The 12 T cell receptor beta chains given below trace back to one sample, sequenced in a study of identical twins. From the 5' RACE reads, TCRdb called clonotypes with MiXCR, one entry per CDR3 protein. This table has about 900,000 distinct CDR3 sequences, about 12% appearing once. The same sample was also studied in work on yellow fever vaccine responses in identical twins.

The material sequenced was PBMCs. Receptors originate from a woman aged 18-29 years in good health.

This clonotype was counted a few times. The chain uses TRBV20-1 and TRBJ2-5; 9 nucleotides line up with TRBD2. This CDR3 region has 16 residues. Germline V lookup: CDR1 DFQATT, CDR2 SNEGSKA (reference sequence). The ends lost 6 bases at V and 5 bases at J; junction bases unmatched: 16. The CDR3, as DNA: TGCAGTGCCCACCACCCGACTAGCGGAGGGTGGGAGACCCAGTACTTC. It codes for CSAHHPTSGGWETQYF.

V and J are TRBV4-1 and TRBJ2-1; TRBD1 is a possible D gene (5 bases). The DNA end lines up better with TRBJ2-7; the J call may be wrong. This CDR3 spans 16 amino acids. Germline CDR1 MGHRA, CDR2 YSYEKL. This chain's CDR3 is CASSQQTGNSYNEQYF. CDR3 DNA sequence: TGCGCCAGCAGCCAACAAACAGGAAACTCCTACAATGAGCAGTACTTC.

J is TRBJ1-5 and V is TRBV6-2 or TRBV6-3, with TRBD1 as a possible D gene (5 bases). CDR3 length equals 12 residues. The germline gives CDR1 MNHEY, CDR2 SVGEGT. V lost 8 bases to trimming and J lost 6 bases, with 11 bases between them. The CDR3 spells CASARGGQPQHF. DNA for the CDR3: TGTGCCAGCGCACGGGGGGGTCAGCCCCAGCATTTT.

For the CDR3, the DNA is TGTGCCATCAGTGAGTCTAGAGGCAGGAACACTGAAGCTTTCTTT. Protein product: CAISESRGRNTEAFF. The rearrangement links TRBV10-3 to TRBJ1-1, with D unclear. Germline V gene data show CDR1 as ENHRY and CDR2 as SYGVKD. There are 15 residues in the CDR3. V was trimmed by 0 bases and J by 1 base, leaving 9 bases between them.

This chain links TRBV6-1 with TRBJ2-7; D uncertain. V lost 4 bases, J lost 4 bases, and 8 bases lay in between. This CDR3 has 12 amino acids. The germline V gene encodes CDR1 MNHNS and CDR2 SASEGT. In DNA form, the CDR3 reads TGTGCCAGCAGTGGATACTCGTACGAGCAGTACGTC. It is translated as CASSGYSYEQYV.

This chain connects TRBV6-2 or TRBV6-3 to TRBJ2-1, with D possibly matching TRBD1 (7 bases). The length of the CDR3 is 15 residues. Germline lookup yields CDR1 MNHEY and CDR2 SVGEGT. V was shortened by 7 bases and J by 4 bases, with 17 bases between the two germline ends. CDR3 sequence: CASKWTGGVYNEQFF. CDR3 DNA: TGTGCCAGCAAATGGACAGGAGGGGTTTACAATGAGCAGTTCTTC.

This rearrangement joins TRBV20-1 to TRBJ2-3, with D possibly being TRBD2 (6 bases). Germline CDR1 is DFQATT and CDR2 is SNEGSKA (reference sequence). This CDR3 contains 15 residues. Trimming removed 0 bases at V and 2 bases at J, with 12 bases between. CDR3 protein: CSARDRRAFTDTQYF. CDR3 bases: TGCAGTGCTAGAGATCGGAGGGCTTTCACAGATACGCAGTATTTT.

The CDR3 reads CASSQDRGASYEQYF. The DNA for the CDR3 is TGTGCCAGCAGCCAAGATCGCGGGGCTTCCTACGAGCAGTACTTC. J is TRBJ2-7 and V is TRBV3-1; perhaps TRBD2 as D (6 bases). CDR1 is LGHDT and CDR2 is YNNKEL in the germline V gene (reference sequence). The CDR3 spans 15 residues. The V end lost 0 bases, the J end lost 1 base, and 10 bases lay between the germline ends.

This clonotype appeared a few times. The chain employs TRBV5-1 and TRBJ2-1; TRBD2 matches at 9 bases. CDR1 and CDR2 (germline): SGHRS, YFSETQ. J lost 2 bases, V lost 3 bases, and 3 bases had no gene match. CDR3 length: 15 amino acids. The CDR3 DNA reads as TGCGCCAGCAGCTGGTTAGCGGGAGCCTACAATGAGCAGTTCTTC. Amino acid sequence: CASSWLAGAYNEQFF. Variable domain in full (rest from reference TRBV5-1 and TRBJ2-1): KAGVTQTPRYLIKTRGQQVTLSCSPISGHRSVSWYQQTPGQGLQFLFEYFSETQRNKGNFPGRFSGRQFSNSRSEMNVSTLELGDSALYLCASSWLAGAYNEQFFGPGTRLTVL.

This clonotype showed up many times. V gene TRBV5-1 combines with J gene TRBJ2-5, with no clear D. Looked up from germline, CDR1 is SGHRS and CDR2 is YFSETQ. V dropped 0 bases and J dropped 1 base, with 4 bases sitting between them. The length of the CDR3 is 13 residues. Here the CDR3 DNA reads TGCGCCAGCAGCTTGGAGATCCAAGAGACCCAGTACTTC. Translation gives CASSLEIQETQYF.

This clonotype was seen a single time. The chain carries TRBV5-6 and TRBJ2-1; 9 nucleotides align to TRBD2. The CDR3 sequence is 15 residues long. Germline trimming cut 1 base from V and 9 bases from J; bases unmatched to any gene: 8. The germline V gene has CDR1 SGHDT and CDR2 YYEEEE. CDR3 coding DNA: TGTGCCAGCAGCTTGATGGCGGGGGGGCCAGGTGAGCAGTTCTTC. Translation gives CASSLMAGGPGEQFF.

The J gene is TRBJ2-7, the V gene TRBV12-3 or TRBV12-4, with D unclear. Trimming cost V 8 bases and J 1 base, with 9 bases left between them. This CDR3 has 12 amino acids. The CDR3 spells CASGKASYEQYV. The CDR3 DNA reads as TGTGCCAGCGGAAAGGCTTCCTACGAGCAGTACGTC.